This entry is about one T cell receptor beta chain. The data were taken from a study of blood T cells in healthy people across ages. Trimming took 11 bases from V and 3 from J, leaving 16 bases between them. The germline V gene has CDR1 ENHRY and CDR2 SYGVKD. This CDR3 spans 13 amino acids. Samples had at least 6.5 million PBMCs isolated from them. Next came a second PCR, run for about 7 to 12 cycles, which used a sample-barcoded 5' primer along with a J-beta primer mix. TCRdb independently ran MiXCR on the 5' RACE reads; one entry per CDR3 protein. The sample shows 1.6 million or so distinct CDR3 sequences, around 35% of them seen only once.

This chain links TRBV10-3 with TRBJ1-1, with no clear D. This sequence was found in a woman in her 30s in good health. Source material: blood. The CDR3 DNA follows: TGTGCCCAATCCTCGGCTTCCGACACTGAAGCTTTCTTT. Translating gives CAQSSASDTEAFF.